The present TCR beta chain was sequenced within a study of metastatic and nonmetastatic thyroid tumors. Study-wide results and caveats: For both blood and tumor, malignant thyroid tumors reportedly showed significantly higher TCR beta diversity than benign nodules did.

This clone was counted many times. Its antigen is unidentified. TCRdb re-processed the PCR reads through MiXCR. Of almost 25,000 clones listed, over 10% are singletons. Nobody among the patients had been given any treatment before thyroid surgery. The TCR was taken from a female donor with papillary thyroid cancer or a benign thyroid nodule (not recorded which). Some clones in this sample may be carry-over from other donors' samples. Sequencing was performed on blood.

The CDR3 reads CASRRAPYNEQFF. Written as DNA, the CDR3 is TGTGCCAGCAGGAGGGCCCCGTACAATGAGCAGTTCTTC. The chain is built from TRBV3-1 and TRBJ2-1, with D perhaps TRBD2 (5 bases). Germline lookup yields CDR1 LGHDT and CDR2 YNNKEL (reference sequence). V lost 6 bases to trimming and J lost 4 bases, with 10 bases between them. The CDR3 consists of 13 residues.